The present T cell receptor beta chain was sequenced within a study of control samples from healthy donors and cancer patients. Generated by immunoSEQ multiplex PCR, the TCRdb table keeps only in-frame clones and is missing some. The sample carries about 170,000 clones, about 91% recorded once. The origin of this receptor is a woman in her thirties or forties in good health. The specimen sequenced was blood.

CDR3 amino acids: CASSITGPNEKLFF. The DNA of the CDR3 is TGTGCCAGCAGCATAACCGGTCCCAATGAAAAACTGTTTTTT. The chain uses TRBV27 and TRBJ1-4, with D uncertain. Looked up from germline, CDR1 is MNHEY and CDR2 is SMNVEV (reference sequence). CDR3 length: 14 amino acids. V was clipped by 6 bases and J by 5 bases, with 13 bases between them.